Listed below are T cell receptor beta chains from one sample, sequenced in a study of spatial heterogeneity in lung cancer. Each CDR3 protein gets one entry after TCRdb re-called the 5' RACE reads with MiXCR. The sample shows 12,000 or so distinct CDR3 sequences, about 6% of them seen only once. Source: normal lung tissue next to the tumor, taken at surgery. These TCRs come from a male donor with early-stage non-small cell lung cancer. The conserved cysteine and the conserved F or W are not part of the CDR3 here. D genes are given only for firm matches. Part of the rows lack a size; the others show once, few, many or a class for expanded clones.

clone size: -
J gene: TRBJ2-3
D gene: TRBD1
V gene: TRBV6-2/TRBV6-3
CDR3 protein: ASSYSTGMADTQY

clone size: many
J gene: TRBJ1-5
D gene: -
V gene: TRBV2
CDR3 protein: ASSEVTGYQPQH

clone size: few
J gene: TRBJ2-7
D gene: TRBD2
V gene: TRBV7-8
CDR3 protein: ASSRVTSGSYASYEQY

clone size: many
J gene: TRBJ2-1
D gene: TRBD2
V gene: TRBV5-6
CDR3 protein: ASSFPTSGRDNEQF

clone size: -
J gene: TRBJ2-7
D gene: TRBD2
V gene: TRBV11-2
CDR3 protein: ASSFPGLAGGGYEQY

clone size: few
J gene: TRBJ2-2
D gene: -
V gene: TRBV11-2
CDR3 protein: ASSSRSVNTGELF

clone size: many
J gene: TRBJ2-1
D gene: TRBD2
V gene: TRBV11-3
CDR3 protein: ASSPRTSGSVPYNEQF

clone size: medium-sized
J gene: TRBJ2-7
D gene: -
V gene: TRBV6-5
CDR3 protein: ASSRTGLSSYEQY

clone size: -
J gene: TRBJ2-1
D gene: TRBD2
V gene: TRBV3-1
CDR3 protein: ASSQGGGEGYEQF

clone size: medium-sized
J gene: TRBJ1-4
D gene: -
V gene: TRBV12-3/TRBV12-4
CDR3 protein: ASSLGVKGRTNEKLF

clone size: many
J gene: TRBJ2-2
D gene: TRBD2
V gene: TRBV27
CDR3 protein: ASSLTLAGGPGELF

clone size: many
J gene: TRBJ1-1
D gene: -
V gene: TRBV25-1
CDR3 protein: ASSPTTGLNTEAF

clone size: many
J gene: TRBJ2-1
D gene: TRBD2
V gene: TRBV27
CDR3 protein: ASSLREDEQF

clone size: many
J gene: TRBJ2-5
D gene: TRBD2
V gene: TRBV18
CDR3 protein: ASSPSGTSKETQY

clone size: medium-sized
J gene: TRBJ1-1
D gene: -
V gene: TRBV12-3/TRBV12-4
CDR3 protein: ASSFGHMGTEAF

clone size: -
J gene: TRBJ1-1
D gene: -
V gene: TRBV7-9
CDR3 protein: ASSYMNTEAF

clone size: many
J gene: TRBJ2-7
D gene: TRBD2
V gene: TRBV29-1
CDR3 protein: SVSSGSGYEQY

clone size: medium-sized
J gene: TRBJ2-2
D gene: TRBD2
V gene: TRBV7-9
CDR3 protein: ASSYGTSGSGTGELF

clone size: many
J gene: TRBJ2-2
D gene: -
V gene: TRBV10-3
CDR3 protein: AISEASPGELF

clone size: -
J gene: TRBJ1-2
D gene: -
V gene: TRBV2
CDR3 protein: ASRSGLGYT

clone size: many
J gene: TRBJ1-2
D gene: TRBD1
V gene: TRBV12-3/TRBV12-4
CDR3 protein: ASSATGGYGYT

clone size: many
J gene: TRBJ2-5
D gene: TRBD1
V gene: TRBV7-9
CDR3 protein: ASRTGGGETQY

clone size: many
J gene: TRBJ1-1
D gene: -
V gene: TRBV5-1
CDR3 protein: ASSYSGDTEAF

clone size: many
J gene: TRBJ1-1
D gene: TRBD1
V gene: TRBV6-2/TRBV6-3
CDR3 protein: ATRQGTEAF

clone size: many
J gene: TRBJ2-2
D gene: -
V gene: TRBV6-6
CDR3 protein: ASTPQPGWNTGELF

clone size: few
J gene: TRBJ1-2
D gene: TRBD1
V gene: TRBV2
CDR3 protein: ASSTSGTAISYGYT

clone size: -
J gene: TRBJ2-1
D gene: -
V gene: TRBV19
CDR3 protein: ASSPRQGTYNEQF

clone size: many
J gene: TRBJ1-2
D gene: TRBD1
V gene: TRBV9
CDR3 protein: ASSLAGQGNYGYT

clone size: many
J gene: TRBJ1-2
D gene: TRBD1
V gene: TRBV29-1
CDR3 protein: SVGRGGDGYT

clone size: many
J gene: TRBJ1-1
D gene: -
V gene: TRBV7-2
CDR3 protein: ASSLAFGPNEAF

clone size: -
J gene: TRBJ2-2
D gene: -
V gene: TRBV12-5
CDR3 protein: ASGLGLAPLGELF

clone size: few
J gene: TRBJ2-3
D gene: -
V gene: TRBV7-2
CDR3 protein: ASRRTGQGPDNTQY

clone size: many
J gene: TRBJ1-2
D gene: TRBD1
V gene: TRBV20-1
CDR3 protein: SAAPQGLHGYT

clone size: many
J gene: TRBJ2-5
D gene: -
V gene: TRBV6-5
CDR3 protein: AIRQLYQETQY

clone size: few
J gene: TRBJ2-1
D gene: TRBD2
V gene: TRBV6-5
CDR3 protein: ASSYGFLSPGLAMNEQF

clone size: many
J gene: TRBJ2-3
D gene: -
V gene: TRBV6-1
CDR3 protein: ASSEGGGADTQY

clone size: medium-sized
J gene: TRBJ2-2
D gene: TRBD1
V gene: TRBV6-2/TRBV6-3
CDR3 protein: ASRQGNTGELF

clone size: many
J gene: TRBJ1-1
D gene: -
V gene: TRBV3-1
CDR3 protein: ASSQREARTEAF

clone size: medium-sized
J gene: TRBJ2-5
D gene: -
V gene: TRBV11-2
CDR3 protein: ASSLEVGRGTQY

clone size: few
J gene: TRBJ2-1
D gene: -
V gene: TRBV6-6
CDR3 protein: ASSYDVRGPEQF

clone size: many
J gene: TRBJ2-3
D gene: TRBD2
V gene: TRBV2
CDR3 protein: ASTLRGFSGSRADTQY

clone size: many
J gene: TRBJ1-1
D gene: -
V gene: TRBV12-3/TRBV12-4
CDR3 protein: ATRPFARGENTEAF

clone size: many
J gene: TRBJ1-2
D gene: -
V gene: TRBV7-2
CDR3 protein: ASSLVGDGNYGYT

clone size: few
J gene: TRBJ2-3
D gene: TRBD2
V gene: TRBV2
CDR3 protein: ASTRRGGDTQY

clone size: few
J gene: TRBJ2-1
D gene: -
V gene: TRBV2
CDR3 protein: ASTTDGAYNEQF

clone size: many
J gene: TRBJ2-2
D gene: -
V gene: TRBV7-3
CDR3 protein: ASSLFGSTGELF

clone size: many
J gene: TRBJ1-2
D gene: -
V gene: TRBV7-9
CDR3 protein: ASSLAMDGGYGYT

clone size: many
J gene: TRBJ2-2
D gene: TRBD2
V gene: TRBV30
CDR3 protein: AWSARLGLAGENTGELF

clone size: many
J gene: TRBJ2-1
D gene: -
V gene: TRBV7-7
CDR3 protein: ASSPYTNNEQF

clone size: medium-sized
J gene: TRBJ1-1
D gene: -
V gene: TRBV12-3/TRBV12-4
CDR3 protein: ASSGVGAKTEAF

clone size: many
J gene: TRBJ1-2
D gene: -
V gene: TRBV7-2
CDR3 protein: ASSLVAGDYGYT

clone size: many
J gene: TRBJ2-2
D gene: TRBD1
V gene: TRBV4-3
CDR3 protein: ASSQGWGQGARELF

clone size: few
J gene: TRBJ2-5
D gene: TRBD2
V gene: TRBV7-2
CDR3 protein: ASSFPSGYQETQY

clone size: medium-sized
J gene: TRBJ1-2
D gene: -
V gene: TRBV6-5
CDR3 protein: ASGNGGQSYGYT

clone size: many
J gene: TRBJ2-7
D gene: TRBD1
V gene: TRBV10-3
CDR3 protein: AISAGQSSYEQY